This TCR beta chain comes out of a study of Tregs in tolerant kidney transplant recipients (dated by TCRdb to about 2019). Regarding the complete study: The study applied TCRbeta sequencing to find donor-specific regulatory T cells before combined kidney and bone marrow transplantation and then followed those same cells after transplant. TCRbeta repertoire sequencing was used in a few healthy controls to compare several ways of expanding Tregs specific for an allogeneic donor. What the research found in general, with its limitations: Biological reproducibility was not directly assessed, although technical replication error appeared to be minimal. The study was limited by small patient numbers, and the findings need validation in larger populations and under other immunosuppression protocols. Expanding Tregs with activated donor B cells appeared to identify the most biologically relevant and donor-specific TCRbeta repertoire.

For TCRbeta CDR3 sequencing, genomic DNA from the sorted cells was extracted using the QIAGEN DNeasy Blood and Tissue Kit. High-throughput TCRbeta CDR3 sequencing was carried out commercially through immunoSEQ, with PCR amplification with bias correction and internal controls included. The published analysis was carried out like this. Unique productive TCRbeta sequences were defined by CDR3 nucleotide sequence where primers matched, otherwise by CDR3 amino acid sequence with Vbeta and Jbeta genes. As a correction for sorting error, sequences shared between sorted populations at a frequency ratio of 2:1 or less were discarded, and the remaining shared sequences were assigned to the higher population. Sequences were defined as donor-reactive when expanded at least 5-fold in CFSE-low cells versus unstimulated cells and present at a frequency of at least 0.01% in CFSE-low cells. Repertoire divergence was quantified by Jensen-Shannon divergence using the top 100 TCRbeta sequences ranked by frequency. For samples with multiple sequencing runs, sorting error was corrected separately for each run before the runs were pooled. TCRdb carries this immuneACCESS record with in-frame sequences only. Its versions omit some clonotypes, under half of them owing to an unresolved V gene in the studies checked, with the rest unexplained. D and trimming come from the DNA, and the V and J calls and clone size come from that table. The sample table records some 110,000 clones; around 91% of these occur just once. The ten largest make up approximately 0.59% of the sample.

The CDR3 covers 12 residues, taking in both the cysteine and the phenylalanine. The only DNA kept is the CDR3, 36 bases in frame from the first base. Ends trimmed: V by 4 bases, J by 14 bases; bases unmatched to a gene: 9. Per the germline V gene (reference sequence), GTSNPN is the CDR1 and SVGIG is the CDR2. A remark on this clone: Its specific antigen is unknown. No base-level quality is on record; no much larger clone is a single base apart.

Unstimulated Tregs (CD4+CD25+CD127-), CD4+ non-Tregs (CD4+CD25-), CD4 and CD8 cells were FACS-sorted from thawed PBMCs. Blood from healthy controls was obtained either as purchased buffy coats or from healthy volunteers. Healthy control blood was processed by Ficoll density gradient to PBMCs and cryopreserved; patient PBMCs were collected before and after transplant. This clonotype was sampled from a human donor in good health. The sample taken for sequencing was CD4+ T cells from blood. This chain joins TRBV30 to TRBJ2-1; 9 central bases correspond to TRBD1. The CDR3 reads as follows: CAWTDERDREFF. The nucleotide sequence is TGTGCCTGGACCGACGAACGGGACAGGGAGTTCTTC.